This TCR beta chain was recorded in a study of monozygotic twins with inflammatory bowel disease. Collection of a 2.5 ml blood sample took place per donor. The CDR3 extends over 14 amino acids. CDR1 and CDR2 from the germline V gene are SGHDN and FVKESK. Study results and caveats: Differences in immunosuppressive treatment may have been a source of added variability in patient repertoires.

As regards this clonotype: Antigen specificity is unknown.

The authors used around 3,800 ng of total RNA per TCR library. Each UMI, carrying a 6-nucleotide sample barcode, came from template switching. TCRdb processed the 5' RACE reads again and assigns one entry to each CDR3 protein, with no DNA. With 150,000 to 200,000 distinct CDR3 sequences in the sample, the ten largest clones hold roughly 2.3%. The V and J genes are TRBV14 and TRBJ1-2; without DNA, the TCRdb call of TRBD1 cannot be checked. Sequencing was done on a sample of blood. The sequence derives from a human donor with ulcerative colitis or Crohn's disease, or a healthy co-twin of an affected twin (not recorded which). The CDR3 reads CASSQGTGGYGYTF.